This T cell receptor (beta chain) emerged from a study of identical twins. All donors were healthy Caucasians. Only a few counts were recorded for this clonotype. What it binds is not known. Germline CDR1 is DFQATT and CDR2 is SNEGSKA (reference sequence). The CDR3 consists of 15 residues. V lost 6 bases, J lost 4 bases, and 20 bases lay in between. TCRdb analysed the 5' RACE reads with MiXCR anew, one entry per CDR3 protein. Here the sample spans a few hundred thousand distinct CDR3 sequences, roughly 9% being singletons. Study-wide results and limits: Zero-insertion analyses were open to partial confounding by invariant MAIT and iNKT cells. The same donors were not followed; conclusions instead depended on cross-sectional statistical analysis. Less excess twin sharing appeared in beta out-of-frame sequences.

The V gene is TRBV20-1, the J gene TRBJ2-3; the D gene could be TRBD1 or TRBD2 (5 bases each). The sample consisted of naive T cells sorted from blood. The TCR originated in a woman between 50 and 59 years old in good health. CDR3 in DNA: TGCAGTGCAGCCGGTTCTACAGGTAGCGCAGATACGCAGTATTTT. Translating gives CSAAGSTGSADTQYF.